The 7 T cell receptor beta chains in this list originate from one sample, sequenced in a study of blood T cell repertoires in COVID-19. TCRdb's table, derived via immunoSEQ multiplex PCR, lists solely in-frame clones and lacks some. Here the sample spans some 330,000 clones, roughly 90% being singletons. The sequenced material came from peripheral blood. The source of these receptors is a woman between 50 and 59 years old with active or convalescent COVID-19.

CDR3 sequence: CASSLGQDHRDTQYF. In DNA, the CDR3 is TGCGCCAGCAGCCTGGGACAGGACCATAGGGATACGCAGTATTTT. V usage is TRBV5-1 and J usage is TRBJ2-3; 8 nucleotides agree with TRBD1. Per germline, CDR1 SGHRS and CDR2 YFSETQ. There are 15 residues in the CDR3. J was trimmed by 6 bases and V by 4 bases; bases with no gene match: 10.

CDR3 coding DNA: TGTGCCAGCAGCCCGAGGGGGACGGCAAAAAACATTCAGTACTTC. This translates into CASSPRGTAKNIQYF. This chain links TRBV5-6 with TRBJ2-4; possible D gene TRBD1, 6 bases. Looked up from germline, CDR1 is SGHDT and CDR2 is YYEEEE. The V end lost 4 bases, the J end lost 4 bases, and 15 bases lay between the germline ends. The length of the CDR3 is 15 residues.

This clone was detected only once. This rearrangement joins TRBV11-2 to TRBJ2-7; TRBD2 agrees at 7 bases. The V and J ends lost 8 bases and 0 bases, in that order; junction bases with no gene match: 7. From germline, CDR1 is SGHAT and CDR2 FQNNGV. The CDR3 spans 14 residues. The CDR3 reads CASGRDYHSYEQYF. CDR3 DNA sequence: TGTGCCAGCGGCCGGGACTATCACTCCTACGAGCAGTACTTC.

This chain links TRBV5-4 with TRBJ1-2; weak D call: TRBD1 (6 bases). The CDR3 loop spans 13 amino acids. Trimming removed 3 bases at V and 4 bases at J, with 10 bases between. CDR1 and CDR2 from the germline V gene are SGHNT and YYREEE (reference sequence). The chain's CDR3 is CASSSQGAYGYTF. In DNA form, the CDR3 reads TGTGCCAGCAGCTCACAGGGTGCCTATGGCTACACCTTC.

This chain connects TRBV6-2 or TRBV6-3 to TRBJ1-1, with D possibly being TRBD1 (5 bases). The CDR3 is 15 residues long. Trimming pared 5 bases from V and 1 base from J, leaving 14 bases between. Germline loops: CDR1 MNHEY, CDR2 SVGEGT. The chain's CDR3 is CASSRPTEWNTEAFF. The CDR3 DNA reads TGTGCCAGCAGTCGCCCGACAGAATGGAACACTGAAGCTTTCTTT.

This clone appeared once. The gene calls are TRBV19 and TRBJ2-2; no clear D. V dropped 3 bases and J dropped 4 bases, with 9 bases sitting between them. The CDR3 is 14 amino acids. Germline-derived CDR1 and CDR2 are LNHDA and SQIVND (reference sequence). The CDR3 sequence: CASSILRPTGELFF. CDR3 nucleotides: TGTGCCAGTAGTATTTTGCGGCCCACCGGGGAGCTGTTTTTT.

The chain links TRBV28 to TRBJ1-2, with D maybe TRBD1 (6 bases). The CDR3 has 12 amino acids. The V end lost 3 bases, the J end lost 5 bases, and 7 bases lay between the germline ends. Germline V lookup: CDR1 MDHEN, CDR2 SYDVKM. This CDR3 reads CASSLGAYGYTF. The CDR3 region has the DNA TGTGCCAGCAGTTTGGGGGCGTATGGCTACACCTTC.